Shown below are 5 T cell receptor beta chains from a single sample sequenced in a study of cytomegalovirus exposure and HLA in healthy donors listed by TCRdb under 2017. Library preparation used the immunoSEQ multiplex PCR assay. For the multiplex PCR, a mixture combining 60 forward primers for TCR Vbeta segments and 13 reverse primers for TCR Jbeta segments was used. TCRdb holds this immuneACCESS table with in-frame rearrangements only. Some clones are missing; in checked studies, unresolved V genes explain under half, and the rest has no known cause. This sample holds 150,000 to 200,000 clones; 70% to 85% were observed only once. The ten largest clones capture roughly 0.1% of the sample. Sequenced: PBMCs. The source of these receptors is a boy aged 2 to 10 in good health and CMV-seronegative.

The chain couples TRBV18 to TRBJ1-5; 7 positions agree with TRBD1. V lost 5 bases, J lost 8 bases, and 9 bases stayed unmatched. There are 14 residues in the CDR3. Germline-derived CDR1 and CDR2 are KGHSH and LQKENI. The CDR3 bases are TGTGCCAGCTCAGAAGGGACAGTAGATGAGCCCCAGCATTTT. It codes for CASSEGTVDEPQHF.

The chain is built from TRBV6-5 and TRBJ1-2; TRBD1 might be the D (5 bases). This CDR3 has 14 residues. Germline CDR1 MNHEY, CDR2 SVGAGI. The V end was cut by 8 bases, the J end by 7 bases, with 20 bases between. The CDR3 here is CASSFSIGATGYTF. The CDR3 DNA follows: TGTGCCAGCTCCTTTAGTATAGGGGCAACTGGCTACACCTTC.

The table lists this clone with a few counts. This chain connects TRBV6-5 to TRBJ2-1; 10 nucleotides align to TRBD2. This CDR3 has 13 residues. Germline V gene data show CDR1 as MNHEY and CDR2 as SVGAGI. The V gene end was trimmed by 5 bases and the J gene end by 15 bases; junction bases not matched to a gene: 10. CDR3 residues: CASSPPSGGAWFF. As DNA, the CDR3 is TGTGCCAGCAGTCCTCCAAGCGGGGGGGCCTGGTTCTTC.

The chain joins TRBV4-3 to TRBJ1-2, with D tentatively TRBD1 (5 bases). Looked up from germline, CDR1 is LGHNA and CDR2 is YSLEER. The CDR3 sequence is 15 residues long. V was pared by 1 base and J by 4 bases, with 13 bases between. CDR3 sequence: CASSQVRGGSYGYTF. The DNA of the CDR3 is TGCGCCAGCAGCCAAGTCCGCGGGGGGTCCTATGGCTACACCTTC.

The J gene is TRBJ2-3, the V gene TRBV29-1, with 10 bases identical to TRBD1. CDR1 is SQVTM, CDR2 ANQGSEA, per germline. The CDR3 totals 12 residues. J was trimmed by 4 bases and V by 6 bases; bases with no gene match: 1. CDR3 bases: TGCAGCGTCGGGACAGGGGCAGATACGCAGTATTTT. Translated, it gives CSVGTGADTQYF.